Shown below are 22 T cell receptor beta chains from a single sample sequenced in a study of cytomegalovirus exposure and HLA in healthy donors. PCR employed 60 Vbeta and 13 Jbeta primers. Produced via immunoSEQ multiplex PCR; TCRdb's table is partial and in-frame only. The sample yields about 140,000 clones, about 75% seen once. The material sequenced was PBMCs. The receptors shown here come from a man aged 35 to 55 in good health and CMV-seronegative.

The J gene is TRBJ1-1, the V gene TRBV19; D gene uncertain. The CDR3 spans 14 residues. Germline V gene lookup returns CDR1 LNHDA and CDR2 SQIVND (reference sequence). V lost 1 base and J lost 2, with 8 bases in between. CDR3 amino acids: CASSIVAGNTEAFF. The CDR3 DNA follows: TGTGCCAGTAGTATAGTCGCAGGAAACACTGAAGCTTTCTTT.

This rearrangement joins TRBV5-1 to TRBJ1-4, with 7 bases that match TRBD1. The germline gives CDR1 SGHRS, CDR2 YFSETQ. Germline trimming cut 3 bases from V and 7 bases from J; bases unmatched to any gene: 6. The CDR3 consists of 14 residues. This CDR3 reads CASSSDRRSEKLFF. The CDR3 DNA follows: TGCGCCAGCAGCTCGGACAGGCGAAGTGAAAAACTGTTTTTT.

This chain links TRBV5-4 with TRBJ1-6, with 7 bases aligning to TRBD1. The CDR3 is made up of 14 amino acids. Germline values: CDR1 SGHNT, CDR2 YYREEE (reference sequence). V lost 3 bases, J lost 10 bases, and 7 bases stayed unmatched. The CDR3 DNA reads TGTGCCAGCAGCTCCGACAGGGCTCGCTCACCCCTCCACTTT. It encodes CASSSDRARSPLHF.

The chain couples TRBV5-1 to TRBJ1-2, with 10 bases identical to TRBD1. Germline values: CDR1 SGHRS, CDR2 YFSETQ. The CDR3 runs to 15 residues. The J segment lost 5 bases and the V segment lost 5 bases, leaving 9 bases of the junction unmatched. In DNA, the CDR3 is TGCGCCAGCAGACCCGACAGGGGGCTATGGTATGGCTACACCTTC. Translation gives CASRPDRGLWYGYTF.

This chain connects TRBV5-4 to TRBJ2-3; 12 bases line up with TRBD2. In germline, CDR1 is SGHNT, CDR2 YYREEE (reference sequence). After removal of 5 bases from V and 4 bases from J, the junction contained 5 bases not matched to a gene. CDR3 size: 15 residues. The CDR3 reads CASRASGGAPDTQYF. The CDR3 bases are TGTGCCAGCAGGGCTAGCGGGGGGGCCCCAGATACGCAGTATTTT.

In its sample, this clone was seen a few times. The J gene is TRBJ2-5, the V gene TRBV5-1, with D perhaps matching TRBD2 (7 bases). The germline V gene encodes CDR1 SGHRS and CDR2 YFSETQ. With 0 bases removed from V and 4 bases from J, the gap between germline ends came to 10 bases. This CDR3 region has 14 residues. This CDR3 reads CASSLEGGGETQYF. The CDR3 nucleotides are TGCGCCAGCAGCTTGGAAGGGGGGGGAGAGACCCAGTACTTC.

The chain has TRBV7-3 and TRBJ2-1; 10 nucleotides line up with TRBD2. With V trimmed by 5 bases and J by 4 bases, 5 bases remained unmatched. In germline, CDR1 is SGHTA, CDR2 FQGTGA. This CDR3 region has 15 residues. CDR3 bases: TGTGCCAGCAGCCCCCTAGCGGGGGCGTACAATGAGCAGTTCTTC. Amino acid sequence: CASSPLAGAYNEQFF.

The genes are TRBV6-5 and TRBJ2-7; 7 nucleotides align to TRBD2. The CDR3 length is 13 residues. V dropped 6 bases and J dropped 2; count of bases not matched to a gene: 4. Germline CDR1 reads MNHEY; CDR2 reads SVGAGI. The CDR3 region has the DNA TGTGCCAGCAGAAGCGGGGTACCCTACGAGCAGTACTTC. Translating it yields CASRSGVPYEQYF.

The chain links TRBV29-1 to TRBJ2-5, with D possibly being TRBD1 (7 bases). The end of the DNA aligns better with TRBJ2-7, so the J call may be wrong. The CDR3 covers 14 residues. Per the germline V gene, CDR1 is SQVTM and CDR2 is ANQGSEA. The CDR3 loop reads CSVGGVQGGHEQYF. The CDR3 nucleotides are TGCAGCGTTGGGGGGGTCCAGGGGGGACACGAGCAGTACTTC.

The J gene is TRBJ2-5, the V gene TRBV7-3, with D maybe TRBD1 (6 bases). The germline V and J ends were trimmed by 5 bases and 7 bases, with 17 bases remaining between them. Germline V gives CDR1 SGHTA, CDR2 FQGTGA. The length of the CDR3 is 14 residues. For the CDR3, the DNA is TGTGCCAGCAGCCCCCTGGACAGTTCAGGGACCCAGTACTTC. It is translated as CASSPLDSSGTQYF.

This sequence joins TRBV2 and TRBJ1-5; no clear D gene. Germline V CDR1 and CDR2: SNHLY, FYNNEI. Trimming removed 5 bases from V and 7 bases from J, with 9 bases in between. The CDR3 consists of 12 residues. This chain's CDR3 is CASSIGGQPQHF. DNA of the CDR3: TGTGCCAGCAGTATAGGCGGGCAGCCCCAGCATTTT.

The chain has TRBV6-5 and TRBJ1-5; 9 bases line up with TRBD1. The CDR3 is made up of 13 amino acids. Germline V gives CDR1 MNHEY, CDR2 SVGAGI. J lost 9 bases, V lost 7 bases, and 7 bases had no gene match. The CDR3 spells CASTRGQGSPQHF. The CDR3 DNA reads TGTGCCAGCACCCGAGGACAGGGGTCGCCCCAGCATTTT.

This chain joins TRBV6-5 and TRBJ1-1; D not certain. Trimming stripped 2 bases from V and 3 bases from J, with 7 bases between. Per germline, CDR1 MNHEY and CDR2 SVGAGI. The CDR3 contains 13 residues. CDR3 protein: CASSYQFDTEAFF. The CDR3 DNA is TGTGCCAGCAGTTACCAGTTCGACACTGAAGCTTTCTTT.

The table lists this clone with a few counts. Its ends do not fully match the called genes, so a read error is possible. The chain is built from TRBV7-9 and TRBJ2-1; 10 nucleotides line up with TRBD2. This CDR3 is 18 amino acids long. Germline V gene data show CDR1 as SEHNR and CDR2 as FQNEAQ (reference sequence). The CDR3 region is CSSSLPPRLAGLYNEQFF. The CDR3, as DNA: TGTTCCAGCAGCTTACCGCCCCGACTAGCGGGCCTCTACAATGAGCAGTTCTTC.

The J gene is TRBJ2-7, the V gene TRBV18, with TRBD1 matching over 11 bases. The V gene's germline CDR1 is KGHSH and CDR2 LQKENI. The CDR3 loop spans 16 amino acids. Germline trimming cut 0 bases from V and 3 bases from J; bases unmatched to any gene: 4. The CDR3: CASSPPSGTGGYEQYF. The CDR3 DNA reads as TGTGCCAGCTCACCACCGTCTGGGACAGGGGGCTACGAGCAGTACTTC.

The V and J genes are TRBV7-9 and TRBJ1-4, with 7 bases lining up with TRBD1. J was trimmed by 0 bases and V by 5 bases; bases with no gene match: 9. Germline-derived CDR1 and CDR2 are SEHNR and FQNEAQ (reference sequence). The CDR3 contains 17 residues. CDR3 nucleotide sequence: TGTGCCAGCAGCAGGGGGCTAAATCCTACAACTAATGAAAAACTGTTTTTT. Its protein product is CASSRGLNPTTNEKLFF.

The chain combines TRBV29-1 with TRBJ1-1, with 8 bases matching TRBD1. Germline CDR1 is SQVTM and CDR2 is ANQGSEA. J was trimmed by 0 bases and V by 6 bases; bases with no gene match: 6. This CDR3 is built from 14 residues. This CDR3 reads CSVTGDGLNTEAFF. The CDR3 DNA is TGCAGCGTGACAGGGGATGGGCTGAACACTGAAGCTTTCTTT.

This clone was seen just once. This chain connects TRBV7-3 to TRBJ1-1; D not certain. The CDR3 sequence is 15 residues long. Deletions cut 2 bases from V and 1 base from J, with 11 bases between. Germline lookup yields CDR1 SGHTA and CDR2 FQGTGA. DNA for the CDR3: TGTGCCAGCAGCTTATGGGGAGGAGCGAACACTGAAGCTTTCTTT. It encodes CASSLWGGANTEAFF.

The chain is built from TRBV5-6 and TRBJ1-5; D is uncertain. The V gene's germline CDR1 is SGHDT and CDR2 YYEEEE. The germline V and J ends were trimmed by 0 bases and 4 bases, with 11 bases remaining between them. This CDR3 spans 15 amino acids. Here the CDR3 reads CASSLGFSSNQPQHF. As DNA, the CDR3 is TGTGCCAGCAGCTTGGGGTTCTCCAGTAATCAGCCCCAGCATTTT. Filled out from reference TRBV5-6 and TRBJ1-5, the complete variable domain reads DAGVTQSPTHLIKTRGQQVTLRCSPKSGHDTVSWYQQALGQGPQFIFQYYEEEERQRGNFPDRFSGHQFPNYSSELNVNALLLGDSALYLCASSLGFSSNQPQHFGDGTRLSIL.

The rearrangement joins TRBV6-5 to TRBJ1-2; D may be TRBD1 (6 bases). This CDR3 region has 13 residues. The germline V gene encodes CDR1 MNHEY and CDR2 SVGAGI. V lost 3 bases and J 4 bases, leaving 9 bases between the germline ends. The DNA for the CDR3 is TGTGCCAGCAGTTATGGGGGCAGCTATGGCTACACCTTC. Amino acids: CASSYGGSYGYTF.

Here the CDR3 reads CSVNFQGISYNEQFF. The CDR3 bases are TGCAGCGTTAATTTTCAGGGGATCTCCTACAATGAGCAGTTCTTC. The V call is TRBV29-1, the J call TRBJ2-1; possibly TRBD1 for D (6 bases). Trimming removed 5 bases at V and 0 bases at J, with 14 bases between. Germline CDR1 is SQVTM and CDR2 is ANQGSEA. CDR3 length: 15 residues.

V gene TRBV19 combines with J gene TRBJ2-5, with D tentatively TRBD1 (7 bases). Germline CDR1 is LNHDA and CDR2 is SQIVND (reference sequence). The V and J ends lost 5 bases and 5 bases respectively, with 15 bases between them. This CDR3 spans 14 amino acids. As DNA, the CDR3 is TGTGCCAGTAGTCTCCAGGGGGGTGAGGAGACCCAGTACTTC. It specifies CASSLQGGEETQYF.